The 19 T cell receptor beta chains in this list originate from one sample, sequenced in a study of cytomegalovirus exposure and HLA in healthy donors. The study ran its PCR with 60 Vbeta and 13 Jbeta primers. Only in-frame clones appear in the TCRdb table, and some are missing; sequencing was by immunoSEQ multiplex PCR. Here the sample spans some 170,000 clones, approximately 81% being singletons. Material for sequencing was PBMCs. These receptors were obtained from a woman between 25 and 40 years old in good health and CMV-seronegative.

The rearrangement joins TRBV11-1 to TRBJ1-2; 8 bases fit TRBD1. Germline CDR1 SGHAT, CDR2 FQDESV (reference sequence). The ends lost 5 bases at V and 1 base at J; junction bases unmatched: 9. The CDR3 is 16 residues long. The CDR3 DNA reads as TGTGCCAGCAGCCCCGGACAGGGCAGAAGTAACTATGGCTACACCTTC. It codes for CASSPGQGRSNYGYTF.

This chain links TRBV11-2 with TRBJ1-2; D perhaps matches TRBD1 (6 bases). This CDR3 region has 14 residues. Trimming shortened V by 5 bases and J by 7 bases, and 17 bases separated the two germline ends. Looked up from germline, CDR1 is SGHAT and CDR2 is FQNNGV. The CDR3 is CASSTYRDGVGYTF. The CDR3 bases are TGTGCCAGCAGCACCTACAGGGACGGCGTTGGCTACACCTTC.

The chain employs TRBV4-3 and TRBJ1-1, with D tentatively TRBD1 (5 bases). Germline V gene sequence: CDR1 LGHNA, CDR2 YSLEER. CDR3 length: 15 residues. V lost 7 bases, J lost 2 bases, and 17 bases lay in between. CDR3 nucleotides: TGCGCCAGCAAAGATACTACCGGGACTAACACTGAAGCTTTCTTT. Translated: CASKDTTGTNTEAFF.

The CDR3 sequence is CASLGGGAQETQYF. The CDR3 nucleotides are TGTGCCAGCCTCGGCGGGGGGGCCCAAGAGACCCAGTACTTC. The J gene is TRBJ2-5, the V gene TRBV2; 9 nucleotides agree with TRBD2. The V gene's germline CDR1 is SNHLY and CDR2 FYNNEI. The length of the CDR3 is 14 residues. The J segment lost 1 base and the V segment lost 8 bases, leaving 5 bases of the junction unmatched. The full variable domain, with the rest looked up from reference TRBV2 and TRBJ2-5, is EPEVTQTPSHQVTQMGQEVILRCVPISNHLYFYWYRQILGQKVEFLVSFYNNEISEKSEIFDDQFSVERPDGSNFTLKIRSTKLEDSAMYFCASLGGGAQETQYFGPGTRLLVL.

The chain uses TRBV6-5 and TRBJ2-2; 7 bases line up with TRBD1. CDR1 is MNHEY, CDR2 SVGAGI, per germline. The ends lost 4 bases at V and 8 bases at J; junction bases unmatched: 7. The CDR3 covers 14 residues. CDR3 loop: CASSSPQGPGELFF. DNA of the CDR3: TGTGCCAGCAGTTCCCCACAGGGGCCAGGGGAGCTGTTTTTT.

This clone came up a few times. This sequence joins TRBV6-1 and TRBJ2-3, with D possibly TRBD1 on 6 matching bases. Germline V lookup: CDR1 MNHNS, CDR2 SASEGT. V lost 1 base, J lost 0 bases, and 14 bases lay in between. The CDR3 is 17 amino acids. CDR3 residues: CASSEEGVGGSTDTQYF. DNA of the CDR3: TGTGCCAGCAGTGAAGAGGGGGTAGGGGGTAGCACAGATACGCAGTATTTT.

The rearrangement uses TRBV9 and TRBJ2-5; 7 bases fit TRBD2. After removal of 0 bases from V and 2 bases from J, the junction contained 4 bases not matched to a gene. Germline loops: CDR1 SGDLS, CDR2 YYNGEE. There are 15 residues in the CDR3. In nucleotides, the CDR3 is TGTGCCAGCAGCGTAGTGGGGACTACACAAGAGACCCAGTACTTC. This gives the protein CASSVVGTTQETQYF. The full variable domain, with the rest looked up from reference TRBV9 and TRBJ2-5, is DSGVTQTPKHLITATGQRVTLRCSPRSGDLSVYWYQQSLDQGLQFLIQYYNGEERAKGNILERFSAQQFPDLHSELNLSSLELGDSALYFCASSVVGTTQETQYFGPGTRLLVL.

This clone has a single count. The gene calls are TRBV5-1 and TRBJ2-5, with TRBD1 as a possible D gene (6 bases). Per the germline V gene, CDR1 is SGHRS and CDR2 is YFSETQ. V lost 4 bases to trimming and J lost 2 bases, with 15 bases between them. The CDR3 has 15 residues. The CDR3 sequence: CASSPFPGQQETQYF. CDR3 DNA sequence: TGCGCCAGCAGCCCCTTTCCCGGACAGCAAGAGACCCAGTACTTC.

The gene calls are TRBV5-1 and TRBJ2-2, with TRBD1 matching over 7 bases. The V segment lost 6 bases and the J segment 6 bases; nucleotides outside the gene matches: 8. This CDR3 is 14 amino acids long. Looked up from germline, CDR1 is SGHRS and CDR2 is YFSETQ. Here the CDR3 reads CASTLTGAPGELFF. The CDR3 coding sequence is TGCGCCAGCACCCTAACAGGGGCGCCCGGGGAGCTGTTTTTT.

CDR3 in DNA: TGTGCCAGCAGTCCGACACTTAGCAATCAGCCCCAGCATTTT. It is translated as CASSPTLSNQPQHF. V is TRBV27 and J is TRBJ1-5; no firm D call. CDR3 length: 14 amino acids. Germline CDR1 MNHEY, CDR2 SMNVEV (reference sequence). The germline V and J ends were trimmed by 5 bases and 0 bases, with 8 bases remaining between them.

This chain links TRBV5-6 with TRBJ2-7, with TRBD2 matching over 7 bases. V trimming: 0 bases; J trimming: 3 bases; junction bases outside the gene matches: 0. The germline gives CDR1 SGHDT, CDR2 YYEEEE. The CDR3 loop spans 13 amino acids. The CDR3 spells CASSLGGGYEQYF. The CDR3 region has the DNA TGTGCCAGCAGCTTGGGGGGGGGCTACGAGCAGTACTTC.

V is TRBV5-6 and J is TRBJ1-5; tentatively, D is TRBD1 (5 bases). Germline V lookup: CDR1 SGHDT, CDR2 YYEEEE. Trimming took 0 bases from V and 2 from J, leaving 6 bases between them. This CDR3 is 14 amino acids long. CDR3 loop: CASSLGGGNQPQHF. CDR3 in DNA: TGTGCCAGCAGCTTGGGGGGGGGCAATCAGCCCCAGCATTTT.

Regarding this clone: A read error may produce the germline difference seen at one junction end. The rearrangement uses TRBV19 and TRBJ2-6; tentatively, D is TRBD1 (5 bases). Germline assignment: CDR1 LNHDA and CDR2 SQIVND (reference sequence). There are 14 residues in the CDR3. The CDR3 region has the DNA TGTGCCAGTAGTTACCTGTCTGGGGCCAACGGCCTGACTTTC. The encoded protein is CASSYLSGANGLTF.

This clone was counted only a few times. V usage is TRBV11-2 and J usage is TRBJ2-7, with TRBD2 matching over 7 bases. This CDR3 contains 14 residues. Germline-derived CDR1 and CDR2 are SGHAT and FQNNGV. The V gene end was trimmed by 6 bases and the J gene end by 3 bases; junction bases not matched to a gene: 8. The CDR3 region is CASRRLAGGYEQYF. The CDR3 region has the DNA TGTGCCAGCAGAAGACTAGCTGGAGGCTACGAGCAGTACTTC.

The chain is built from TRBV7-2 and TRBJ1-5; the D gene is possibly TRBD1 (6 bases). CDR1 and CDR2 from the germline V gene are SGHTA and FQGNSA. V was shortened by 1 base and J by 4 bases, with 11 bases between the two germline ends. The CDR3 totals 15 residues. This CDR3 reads CASSLETGPNQPQHF. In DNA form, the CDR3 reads TGTGCCAGCAGCTTAGAAACAGGGCCAAATCAGCCCCAGCATTTT.

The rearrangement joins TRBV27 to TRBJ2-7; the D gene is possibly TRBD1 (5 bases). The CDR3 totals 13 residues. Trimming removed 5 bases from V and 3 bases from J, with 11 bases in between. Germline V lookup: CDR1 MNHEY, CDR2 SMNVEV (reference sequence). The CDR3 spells CASSGPQGYEQYF. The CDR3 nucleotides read TGTGCCAGCAGTGGACCCCAGGGCTACGAGCAGTACTTC.

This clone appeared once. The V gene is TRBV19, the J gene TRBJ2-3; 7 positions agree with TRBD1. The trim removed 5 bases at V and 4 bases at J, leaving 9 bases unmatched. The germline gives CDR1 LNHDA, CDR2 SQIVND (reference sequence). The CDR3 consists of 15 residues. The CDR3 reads CASSSDRISADTQYF. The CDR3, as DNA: TGTGCCAGTAGTTCGGACAGGATCAGCGCAGATACGCAGTATTTT.

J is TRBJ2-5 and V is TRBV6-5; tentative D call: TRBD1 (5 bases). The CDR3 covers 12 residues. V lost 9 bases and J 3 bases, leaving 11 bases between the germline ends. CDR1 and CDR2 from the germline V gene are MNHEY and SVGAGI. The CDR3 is CASQTVEETQYF. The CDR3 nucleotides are TGTGCCAGTCAGACAGTTGAAGAGACCCAGTACTTC.

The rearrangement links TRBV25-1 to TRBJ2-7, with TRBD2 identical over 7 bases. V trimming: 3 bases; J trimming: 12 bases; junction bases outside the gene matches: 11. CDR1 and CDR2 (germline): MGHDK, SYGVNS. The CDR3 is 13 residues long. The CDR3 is CASSDPLSGLGYF. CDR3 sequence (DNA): TGTGCCAGCAGTGACCCCCTTAGCGGGCTAGGGTACTTC.